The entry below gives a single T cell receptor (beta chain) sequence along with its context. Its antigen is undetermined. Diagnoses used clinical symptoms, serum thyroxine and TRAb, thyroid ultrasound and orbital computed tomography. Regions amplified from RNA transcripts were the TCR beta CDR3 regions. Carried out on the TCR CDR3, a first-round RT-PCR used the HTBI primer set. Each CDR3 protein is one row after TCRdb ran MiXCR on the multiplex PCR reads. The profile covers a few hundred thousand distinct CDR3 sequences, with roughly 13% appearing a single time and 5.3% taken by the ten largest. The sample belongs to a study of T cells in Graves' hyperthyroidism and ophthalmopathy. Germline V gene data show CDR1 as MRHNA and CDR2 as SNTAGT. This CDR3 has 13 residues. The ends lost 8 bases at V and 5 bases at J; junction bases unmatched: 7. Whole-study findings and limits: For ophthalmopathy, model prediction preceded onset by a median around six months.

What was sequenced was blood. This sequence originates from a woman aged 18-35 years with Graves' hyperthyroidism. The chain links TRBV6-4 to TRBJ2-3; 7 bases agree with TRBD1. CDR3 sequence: CASSKGAEDTQYF. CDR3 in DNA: TGTGCCAGCTCGAAGGGGGCAGAAGATACGCAGTATTTT.